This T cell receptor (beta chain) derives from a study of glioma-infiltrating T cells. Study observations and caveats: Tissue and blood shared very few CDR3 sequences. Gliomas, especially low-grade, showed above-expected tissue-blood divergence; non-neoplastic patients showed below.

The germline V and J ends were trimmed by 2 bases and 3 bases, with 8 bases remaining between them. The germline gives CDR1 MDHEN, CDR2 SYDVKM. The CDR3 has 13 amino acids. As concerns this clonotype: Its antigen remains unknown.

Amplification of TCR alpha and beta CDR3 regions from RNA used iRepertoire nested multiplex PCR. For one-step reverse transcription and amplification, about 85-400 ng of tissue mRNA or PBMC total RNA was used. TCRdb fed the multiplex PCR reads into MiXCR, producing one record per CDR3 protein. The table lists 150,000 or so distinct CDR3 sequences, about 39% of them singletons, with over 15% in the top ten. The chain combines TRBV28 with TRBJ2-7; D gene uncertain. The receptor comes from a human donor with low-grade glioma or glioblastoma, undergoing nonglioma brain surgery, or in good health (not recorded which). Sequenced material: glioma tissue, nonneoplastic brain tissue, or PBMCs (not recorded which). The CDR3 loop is CASSLSSLYEQYF. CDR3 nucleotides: TGTGCCAGCAGTTTAAGCTCGCTCTACGAGCAGTACTTC.